This TCR beta chain was sequenced for a study of blood T cell repertoires in COVID-19. Some clones are missing from TCRdb's copy, which holds only in-frame ones; the method was immunoSEQ multiplex PCR. The repertoire consists of roughly 570,000 clones, with about 89% occurring once and the leading ten covering less than 9.5%. Per germline, CDR1 SGHRS and CDR2 YFSETQ. This CDR3 has 15 residues. Trimming stripped 2 bases from V and 4 bases from J, with 15 bases between. The sequencing sample was made of peripheral blood. The TCR sequence derives from a woman aged 50 to 60 with COVID-19, enrolled during active disease. The rearrangement links TRBV5-1 to TRBJ1-1; perhaps TRBD1 as D (5 bases). The CDR3 loop is CASSLISGGSTEAFF. CDR3 in DNA: TGCGCCAGCAGCTTAATCTCGGGGGGTAGCACTGAAGCTTTCTTT.